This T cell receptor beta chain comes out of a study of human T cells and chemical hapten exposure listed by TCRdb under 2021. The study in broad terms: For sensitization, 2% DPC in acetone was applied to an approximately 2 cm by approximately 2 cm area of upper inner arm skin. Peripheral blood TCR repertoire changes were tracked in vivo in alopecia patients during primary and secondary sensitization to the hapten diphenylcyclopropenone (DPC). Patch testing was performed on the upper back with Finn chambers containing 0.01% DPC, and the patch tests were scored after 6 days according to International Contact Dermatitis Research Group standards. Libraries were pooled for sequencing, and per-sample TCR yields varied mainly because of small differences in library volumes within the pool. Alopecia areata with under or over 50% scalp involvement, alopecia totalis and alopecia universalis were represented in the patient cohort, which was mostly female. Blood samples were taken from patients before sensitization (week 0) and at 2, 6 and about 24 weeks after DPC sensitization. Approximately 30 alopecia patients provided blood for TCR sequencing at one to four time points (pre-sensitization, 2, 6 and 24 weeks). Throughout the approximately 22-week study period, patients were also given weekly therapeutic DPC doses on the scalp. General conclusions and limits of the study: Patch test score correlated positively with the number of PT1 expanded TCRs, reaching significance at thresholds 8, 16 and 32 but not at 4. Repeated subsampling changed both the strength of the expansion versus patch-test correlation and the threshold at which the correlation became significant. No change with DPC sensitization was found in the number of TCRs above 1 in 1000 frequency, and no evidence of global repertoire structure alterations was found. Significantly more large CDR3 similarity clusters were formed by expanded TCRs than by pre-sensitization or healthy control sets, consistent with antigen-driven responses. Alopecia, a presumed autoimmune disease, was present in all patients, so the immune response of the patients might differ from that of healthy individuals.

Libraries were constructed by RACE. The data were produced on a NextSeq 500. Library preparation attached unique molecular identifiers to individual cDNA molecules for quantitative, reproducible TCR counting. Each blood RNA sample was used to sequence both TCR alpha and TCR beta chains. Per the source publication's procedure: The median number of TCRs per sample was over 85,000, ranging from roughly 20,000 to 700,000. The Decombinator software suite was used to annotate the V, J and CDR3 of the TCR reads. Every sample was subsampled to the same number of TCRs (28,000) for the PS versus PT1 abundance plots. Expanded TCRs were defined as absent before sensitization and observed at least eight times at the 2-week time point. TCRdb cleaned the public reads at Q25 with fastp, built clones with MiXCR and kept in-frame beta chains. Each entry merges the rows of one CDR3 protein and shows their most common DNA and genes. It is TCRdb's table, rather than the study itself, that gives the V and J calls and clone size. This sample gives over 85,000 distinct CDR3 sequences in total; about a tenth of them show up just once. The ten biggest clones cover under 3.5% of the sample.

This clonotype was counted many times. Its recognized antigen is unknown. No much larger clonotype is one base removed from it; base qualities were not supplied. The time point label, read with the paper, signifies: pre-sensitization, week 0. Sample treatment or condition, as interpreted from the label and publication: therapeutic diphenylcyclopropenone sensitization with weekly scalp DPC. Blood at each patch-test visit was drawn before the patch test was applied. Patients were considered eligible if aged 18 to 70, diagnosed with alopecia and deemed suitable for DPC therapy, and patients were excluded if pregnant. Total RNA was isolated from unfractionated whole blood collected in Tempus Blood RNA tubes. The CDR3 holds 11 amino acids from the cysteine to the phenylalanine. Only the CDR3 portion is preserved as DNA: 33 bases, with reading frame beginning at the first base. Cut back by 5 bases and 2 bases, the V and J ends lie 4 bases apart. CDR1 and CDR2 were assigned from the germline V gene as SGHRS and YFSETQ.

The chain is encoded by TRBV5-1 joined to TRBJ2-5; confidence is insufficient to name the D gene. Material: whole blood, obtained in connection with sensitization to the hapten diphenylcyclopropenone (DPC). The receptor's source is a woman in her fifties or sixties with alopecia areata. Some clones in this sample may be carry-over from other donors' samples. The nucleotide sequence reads TGCGCCAGCAGGGTTCAAGAGACCCAGTACTTC. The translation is CASRVQETQYF.